One sample yielded the 5 T cell receptor beta chains listed below, sequenced in a study of regulatory T cells in long-lasting Graves disease. Noted time point: persistent/refractory GD, antithyroid drugs over 5 years with positive TRAb. PBMCs provided the RNA from which the TCR library was made. In building TCR beta libraries, iRepertoire HTBI primers were used together with Arm-PCR of CDR3 regions. TCRdb re-called the multiplex PCR reads with MiXCR, one entry per CDR3 protein. The repertoire holds 700,000 or so distinct CDR3 sequences, with 25% to 35% as singletons. The sequencing here drew on peripheral blood mononuclear cells (PBMCs), taken when the disease was refractory, from a patient treated with antithyroid drugs. These TCRs come from a female donor with Graves disease.

This clonotype was detected ten times or more. CDR3 amino acids: CASSWGLAGNYEQYF. The DNA of the CDR3 is TGCGCCAGCAGCTGGGGACTAGCGGGCAATTACGAGCAGTACTTC. This chain connects TRBV5-1 to TRBJ2-7, with TRBD2 matching over 12 bases. The J segment lost 4 bases and the V segment lost 3 bases, leaving 5 bases of the junction unmatched. Germline CDR1 reads SGHRS; CDR2 reads YFSETQ. The CDR3 length is 15 residues.

This clonotype was counted at least ten times. The V call is TRBV6-5, the J call TRBJ1-2; possibly TRBD1 for D (5 bases). CDR3 size: 18 residues. Trimming took off 4 bases at V and 4 bases at J, with 25 bases between the two ends. The germline CDR1 and CDR2 sequences are MNHEY and SVGAGI. The CDR3 sequence: CASSLDGSPPGTSYGYTF. The CDR3 DNA follows: TGTGCCAGCAGTTTAGACGGTTCCCCGCCAGGGACCTCCTATGGCTACACCTTC.

The CDR3 bases are TGTGCCAGCAGTTTAAGTTGGGGCAACACCGGGGAGCTGTTTTTT. This encodes CASSLSWGNTGELFF. V is TRBV28 and J is TRBJ2-2; D is perhaps TRBD1 (5 bases). V gave up 2 bases and J gave up 2 bases, with 9 bases separating them. Looked up from germline, CDR1 is MDHEN and CDR2 is SYDVKM. This CDR3 region has 15 residues. The whole variable domain, remainder taken from reference TRBV28 and TRBJ2-2, is DVKVTQSSRYLVKRTGEKVFLECVQDMDHENMFWYRQDPGLGLRLIYFSYDVKMKEKGDIPEGYSVSREKKERFSLILESASTNQTSMYLCASSLSWGNTGELFFGEGSRLTVL.

This clonotype was found a few times. V is TRBV6-1 and J is TRBJ2-4; no clear D gene. Trimming left V 8 bases short and J 7 bases short, with 18 bases between. This CDR3 region has 14 residues. Looked up from germline, CDR1 is MNHNS and CDR2 is SASEGT. The CDR3 sequence is CASLPLGSCNIQYF. CDR3 DNA sequence: TGTGCCAGCCTCCCCCTCGGAAGTTGCAACATTCAGTACTTC.

The rearrangement joins TRBV19 to TRBJ1-5; D is undetermined. Germline-derived CDR1 and CDR2 are LNHDA and SQIVND (reference sequence). Trimming pared 5 bases from V and 4 bases from J, leaving 21 bases between. The CDR3 covers 17 residues. As DNA, the CDR3 is TGTGCCAGTAGTGATACCTGGGGTATCCAAACGAATCAGCCCCAGCATTTT. It codes for CASSDTWGIQTNQPQHF.